A single sample gave rise to the 26 T cell receptor beta chains below, sequenced in a study of CD8+ T cells in alopecia areata. cDNA prepared by RNA extraction and subsequent reverse transcription served as the template for sequencing. Sequenced by immunoSEQ multiplex PCR; TCRdb stores in-frame clones only, minus some. The sample holds tens of thousands of clones, around 42% seen once. This sample's treatment: oral pan-JAK inhibitor, 5-10 mg twice daily. The sample in question was CD8+ T cells sorted from blood, obtained at approximately week 37, from a patient treated with tofacitinib. These receptors all come from a human donor with alopecia areata.

V usage is TRBV7-2 and J usage is TRBJ2-2; 13 nucleotides match TRBD2. Trimming cost V 4 bases and J 6 bases; bases outside gene matches: 8. Germline CDR1 SGHTA, CDR2 FQGNSA. CDR3 size: 17 residues. This CDR3 reads CASSSLLAGGPAGELFF. CDR3 sequence (DNA): TGTGCCAGCAGCTCTCTACTAGCGGGAGGGCCAGCCGGGGAGCTGTTTTTT.

The chain combines TRBV10-3 with TRBJ1-5, with TRBD1 identical over 10 bases. CDR3 length: 17 residues. The germline gives CDR1 ENHRY, CDR2 SYGVKD. The junction had 9 bases not matched to a gene; V was cut back by 0 bases and J by 7 bases. CDR3 amino acids: CAISESMGQGIRQPQHF. The DNA for the CDR3 is TGTGCCATCAGTGAGTCGATGGGACAGGGGATTAGACAGCCCCAGCATTTT.

On this clone: It is likely a read error: a sequence one base away is far more abundant. This chain uses TRBV23-1 with TRBJ2-3; perhaps TRBD1 as D (6 bases). TRBV23-1 is filed as an ORF, its function uncertain. The V end was cut by 7 bases, the J end by 4 bases, with 12 bases between. The CDR3 is made up of 13 amino acids. The CDR3 sequence is CASTRQEADTQYF. The CDR3 bases are TGCGCCAGCACCCGACAGGAGGCAGATACGCAGTATTTT.

This clone was detected only a few times. The chain employs TRBV7-9 and TRBJ1-4; tentative D call: TRBD1 (5 bases). The germline V and J ends were trimmed by 1 base and 8 bases, with 14 bases remaining between them. Germline V gene sequence: CDR1 SEHNR, CDR2 FQNEAQ (reference sequence). This CDR3 has 15 residues. CDR3 sequence: CASSLVGTLGEKLFF. CDR3 coding DNA: TGTGCCAGCAGCTTAGTCGGGACCTTGGGGGAAAAACTGTTTTTT.

The chain is built from TRBV14 and TRBJ2-5; 9 bases align to TRBD1. The germline V gene encodes CDR1 SGHDN and CDR2 FVKESK. V lost 4 bases and J lost 1; bases outside the gene matches: 7. The CDR3 runs 16 residues. CDR3 in DNA: TGTGCCAGCAGCCCCAGGGGACAGGGACTCCAAGAGACCCAGTACTTC. The encoded protein is CASSPRGQGLQETQYF.

This clone was seen a few times. The V gene is TRBV6-1, the J gene TRBJ1-2; weak D call: TRBD1 (6 bases). CDR3 size: 13 residues. The germline V gene encodes CDR1 MNHNS and CDR2 SASEGT. Trimming took 6 bases from V and 4 from J, leaving 12 bases between them. CDR3 sequence (DNA): TGTGCCAGCAGCGGTGGGACAATCTATGGCTACACCTTC. It translates to CASSGGTIYGYTF.

This sequence joins TRBV5-4 and TRBJ1-2; 7 nucleotides agree with TRBD1. The CDR3 sequence is 13 residues long. The V segment lost 4 bases and the J segment 2 bases; nucleotides outside the gene matches: 2. The V gene's germline CDR1 is SGHNT and CDR2 YYREEE (reference sequence). The CDR3, as DNA: TGTGCCAGCAGCCCGGGACAGAACTATGGCTACACCTTC. Protein product: CASSPGQNYGYTF.

The chain couples TRBV10-3 to TRBJ2-5; 8 positions match TRBD1. V trimming: 11 bases; J trimming: 3 bases; junction bases outside the gene matches: 8. CDR3 length: 13 residues. The germline V gene has CDR1 ENHRY and CDR2 SYGVKD. CDR3 in amino acids: CAGPDRVKETQYF. CDR3 nucleotides: TGTGCCGGTCCGGACAGGGTGAAAGAGACCCAGTACTTC.

This CDR3 is CASSPTSPQREGSYEQYF. As DNA, the CDR3 is TGTGCCAGCAGCCCAACCAGCCCCCAGCGGGAGGGGTCCTACGAGCAGTACTTC. V gene TRBV7-8 combines with J gene TRBJ2-7; 10 bases agree with TRBD2. Germline V CDR1 and CDR2: SGHVS, FQNEAQ. The V and J ends lost 5 bases and 1 base, in that order; junction bases with no gene match: 14. The CDR3 length is 18 residues.

This clone was counted a few times. The V call is TRBV29-1, the J call TRBJ1-2; tentative D call: TRBD1 (6 bases). Germline V CDR1 and CDR2: SQVTM, ANQGSEA. Trimming shortened V by 7 bases and J by 4 bases, and 13 bases separated the two germline ends. This CDR3 has 12 amino acids. The CDR3 is CSADPTGYGYTF. The DNA of the CDR3 is TGCAGCGCTGACCCGACAGGCTATGGCTACACCTTC.

This clone was detected once. J is TRBJ2-5 and V is TRBV5-1; 10 nucleotides agree with TRBD2. The V gene's germline CDR1 is SGHRS and CDR2 YFSETQ. The CDR3 is made up of 18 amino acids. With V trimmed by 2 bases and J by 0 bases, 10 bases remained unmatched. CDR3: CASSLRTSGESYQETQYF. Here the CDR3 DNA reads TGCGCCAGCAGCTTAAGGACTAGCGGAGAGTCGTACCAAGAGACCCAGTACTTC.

This clone was counted only a few times. The chain carries TRBV21-1 and TRBJ2-7. TRBV21-1 is a known pseudogene. The CDR3 extends over 14 amino acids. CDR3 amino acids: CASSNWGAHYEQYF. CDR3 DNA sequence: TGTGCCAGCAGCAATTGGGGTGCTCACTACGAGCAGTACTTC.

V and J are TRBV9 and TRBJ2-1; 7 bases are shared with TRBD2. The CDR3 has 17 residues. The J segment lost 6 bases and the V segment lost 4 bases, leaving 16 bases of the junction unmatched. CDR1 SGDLS and CDR2 YYNGEE come from the germline V gene. CDR3 residues: CASSPRGGREYGNEQFF. DNA of the CDR3: TGTGCCAGCAGCCCCCGGGGCGGGCGGGAGTATGGCAATGAGCAGTTCTTC. The full variable domain, its missing parts supplied by reference TRBV9 and TRBJ2-1, is DSGVTQTPKHLITATGQRVTLRCSPRSGDLSVYWYQQSLDQGLQFLIQYYNGEERAKGNILERFSAQQFPDLHSELNLSSLELGDSALYFCASSPRGGREYGNEQFFGPGTRLTVL.

The chain is built from TRBV30 and TRBJ2-7, with TRBD1 matching over 10 bases. Trimming cost V 1 base and J 3 bases; bases outside gene matches: 6. The CDR3 length is 15 residues. Germline assignment: CDR1 GTSNPN and CDR2 SVGIG (reference sequence). The CDR3 DNA is TGTGCCTGGAGTGGAGGGACAGGGGCGAACTACGAGCAGTACTTC. Protein: CAWSGGTGANYEQYF.

The sample holds a few counts of this clone. This chain links TRBV9 with TRBJ2-7, with TRBD1 matching 11 bases. In germline, CDR1 is SGDLS, CDR2 YYNGEE. J was trimmed by 3 bases and V by 4 bases; bases with no gene match: 3. The CDR3 covers 14 residues. CDR3 amino acids: CASSTGTGGYEQYF. CDR3 bases: TGTGCCAGCAGCACGGGGACAGGGGGCTACGAGCAGTACTTC.

The V and J genes are TRBV30 and TRBJ2-7; no clear D. CDR3 length: 13 residues. Germline CDR1 GTSNPN, CDR2 SVGIG (reference sequence). Trimming shortened V by 5 bases and J by 2 bases, and 13 bases separated the two germline ends. This CDR3 is CAWGFDVTYEQYF. CDR3 coding DNA: TGTGCCTGGGGTTTCGATGTAACCTACGAGCAGTACTTC.

This clone was observed a handful of times. With only one base between it and a far larger clone, this is likely a read error. This same CDR3 is encoded by further DNA sequences in the sample. The CDR3 region is CASSQEGNSNQPQHF. CDR3 DNA: TGCGCCAGCAGCCAAGAGGGTAATAGCAATCAGCCCCAGCATTTT. J is TRBJ1-5 and V is TRBV4-3; no reliable D call. Trimming took off 0 bases at V and 0 bases at J, with 6 bases between the two ends. The germline V gene encodes CDR1 LGHNA and CDR2 YSLEER. The CDR3 spans 15 residues.

The chain's CDR3 is CASGGSGQSYGYTF. The DNA of the CDR3 is TGTGCCAGCGGGGGGTCAGGACAGAGCTATGGCTACACCTTC. This chain uses TRBV2 with TRBJ1-2; possibly TRBD1 for D (6 bases). The CDR3 contains 14 residues. CDR1 SNHLY and CDR2 FYNNEI come from the germline V gene. V was shortened by 8 bases and J by 4 bases, with 17 bases between the two germline ends.

This clone was recorded a few times. The J gene is TRBJ1-2, the V gene TRBV5-1; 11 bases match TRBD1. With 3 bases clipped from V and 5 bases from J, the junction kept 3 bases outside the gene matches. CDR3 length equals 14 residues. Germline V gene lookup returns CDR1 SGHRS and CDR2 YFSETQ. The CDR3 protein is CASSSDRGLYGYTF. CDR3 coding DNA: TGCGCCAGCAGCTCGGACAGGGGGCTATATGGCTACACCTTC.

V gene TRBV5-1 combines with J gene TRBJ2-1; the D gene is possibly TRBD2 (5 bases). The CDR3 consists of 15 residues. Germline CDR1 and CDR2: SGHRS and YFSETQ. V lost 2 bases and J 5 bases, leaving 14 bases between the germline ends. The CDR3 spells CASSFRGSPNNEQFF. CDR3 sequence (DNA): TGCGCCAGCAGCTTCCGAGGGAGCCCCAACAATGAGCAGTTCTTC.

The genes are TRBV29-1 and TRBJ2-5; tentatively, D is TRBD2 (5 bases). The end of the DNA is better explained by TRBJ2-7, so the J call may be wrong. This CDR3 comprises 13 residues. The germline CDR1 and CDR2 sequences are SQVTM and ANQGSEA. The CDR3 reads CSVSGGSTYEQYF. The CDR3 nucleotides read TGCAGCGTTAGCGGCGGGTCGACCTACGAGCAGTACTTC.

Only a few counts were recorded for this clone. The chain employs TRBV7-9 and TRBJ2-7; D is perhaps TRBD1 (6 bases). The length of the CDR3 is 14 residues. Germline CDR1 is SEHNR and CDR2 is FQNEAQ (reference sequence). Trimming stripped 5 bases from V and 5 bases from J, with 16 bases between. As DNA, the CDR3 is TGTGCCAGCAGCCCCACCGGGACAATCCACGAGCAGTACTTC. This gives the protein CASSPTGTIHEQYF.

This clone appeared a few times. An end of the junction does not agree with germline; a read error may underlie this. The genes are TRBV5-5 and TRBJ2-3; no firm D call. This CDR3 region has 18 residues. Germline V lookup: CDR1 SGHKS, CDR2 YYEKEE (reference sequence). The CDR3 nucleotides are TGCGCCAGCAGCCAAGCCGGGCTTGACGTACCCCTCACAGATACGCAGTATTTT. This codes for CASSQAGLDVPLTDTQYF.

The chain employs TRBV29-1 and TRBJ2-7, with TRBD2 matching 7 bases. Germline V lookup: CDR1 SQVTM, CDR2 ANQGSEA. CDR3 length: 11 amino acids. The V and J ends lost 7 bases and 5 bases, in that order; junction bases with no gene match: 5. The CDR3 reads CSATSVHEQYF. CDR3 DNA sequence: TGCAGCGCCACTAGCGTCCACGAGCAGTACTTC.

The chain has TRBV5-1 and TRBJ2-7; TRBD1 matches at 9 bases. CDR3 length equals 13 residues. With 3 bases clipped from V and 6 bases from J, the junction kept 4 bases outside the gene matches. Germline CDR1 SGHRS, CDR2 YFSETQ. The DNA of the CDR3 is TGCGCCAGCAGCTCAGTACAGGGGGCCGAGCAGTACTTC. As protein: CASSSVQGAEQYF.

The chain has TRBV30 and TRBJ1-2; 7 bases map to TRBD1. The CDR3 sequence is 16 residues long. The V gene's germline CDR1 is GTSNPN and CDR2 SVGIG (reference sequence). The trim removed 0 bases at V and 5 bases at J, leaving 12 bases unmatched. As DNA, the CDR3 is TGTGCCTGGAGTGTCGTGGGGACAGATTTTTTTTATGGCTACACCTTC. As protein: CAWSVVGTDFFYGYTF.